This passage covers 14 T cell receptor beta chains from one sample sequenced in a study of cytomegalovirus exposure and HLA in healthy donors. PCR was performed using 60 Vbeta and 13 Jbeta primers. Assay used: immunoSEQ multiplex PCR; TCRdb lists only in-frame clones, some missing. The data show roughly 100,000 clones, 55% to 80% seen once. The specimen sequenced was PBMCs. These receptors came from a human donor in good health.

This sequence joins TRBV28 and TRBJ1-5, with D possibly TRBD1 on 5 matching bases. Germline V lookup: CDR1 MDHEN, CDR2 SYDVKM. CDR3 length equals 14 residues. Trimming left V 5 bases short and J 7 bases short, with 15 bases between. The CDR3: CASSPRAGGQPQHF. The CDR3 DNA sequence: TGTGCCAGCAGTCCCCGGGCCGGGGGGCAGCCCCAGCATTTT.

This chain connects TRBV4-2 to TRBJ2-7; D is uncertain. The germline V gene encodes CDR1 LGHNA and CDR2 YNFKEQ. V was cut by 1 base and J by 0 bases, with 10 bases left in between. This CDR3 region has 15 residues. Here the CDR3 DNA reads TGTGCCAGCAGCCAAGTAGGTGCTAGCTCCTACGAGCAGTACTTC. Amino acids: CASSQVGASSYEQYF.

This clone turned up a few times. This sequence joins TRBV6-5 and TRBJ2-5, with 9 bases fitting TRBD2. The end of the DNA aligns better with TRBJ2-7, so the J call may be wrong. The CDR3 sequence is 14 residues long. Germline CDR1 reads MNHEY; CDR2 reads SVGAGI. CDR3 region: CASSYVAGAYEQYF. CDR3 DNA sequence: TGTGCCAGCAGTTACGTAGCGGGAGCCTACGAGCAGTACTTC.

This clone was seen a handful of times. The rearrangement uses TRBV7-2 and TRBJ2-7, with 9 positions matching TRBD2. CDR1 SGHTA and CDR2 FQGNSA come from the germline V gene. V gave up 3 bases and J gave up 5 bases; unmatched junction bases: 8. The CDR3 covers 15 residues. The CDR3 region is CASSFSSGKYHEQYF. CDR3 nucleotides: TGTGCCAGCAGCTTCTCTAGCGGGAAATACCACGAGCAGTACTTC.

V and J are TRBV15 and TRBJ2-1; D gene uncertain. There are 12 residues in the CDR3. V was pared by 3 bases and J by 10 bases, with 10 bases between. The germline CDR1 and CDR2 sequences are LNHNV and YYDKDF (reference sequence). CDR3 DNA sequence: TGTGCCACCAGCAGTATATCTAAAGAGCAGTTCTTC. This encodes CATSSISKEQFF.

The rearrangement links TRBV19 to TRBJ1-2; TRBD1 agrees at 11 bases. The junction had 11 bases not matched to a gene; V was cut back by 8 bases and J by 6 bases. The CDR3 sequence is 15 residues long. Germline V gene data show CDR1 as LNHDA and CDR2 as SQIVND (reference sequence). The CDR3 nucleotides read TGTGCCAGTCTACCGGGGACAGGGGGTAATGATGGCTACACCTTC. As protein: CASLPGTGGNDGYTF. Based on the CDR3 plus reference TRBV19 and TRBJ1-2, the full variable domain is DGGITQSPKYLFRKEGQNVTLSCEQNLNHDAMYWYRQDPGQGLRLIYYSQIVNDFQKGDIAEGYSVSREKKESFPLTVTSAQKNPTAFYLCASLPGTGGNDGYTFGSGTRLTVV.

The CDR3 loop reads CASSSDRGGITEAFF. The CDR3 DNA sequence: TGTGCCAGCAGTAGCGACAGGGGTGGAATCACTGAAGCTTTCTTT. The V gene is TRBV27, the J gene TRBJ1-1; 8 bases match TRBD1. Losses at the gene ends were 5 bases for V and 4 bases for J; bases not matched to a gene: 9. Germline loops: CDR1 MNHEY, CDR2 SMNVEV (reference sequence). This CDR3 comprises 15 residues.

The J gene is TRBJ1-5, the V gene TRBV18; 9 bases are a match to TRBD1. The trim removed 2 bases at V and 2 bases at J, leaving 7 bases unmatched. This CDR3 comprises 17 residues. Germline CDR1 and CDR2: KGHSH and LQKENI. The CDR3 region is CASSPAGTGTGNQPQHF. The CDR3, as DNA: TGTGCCAGCTCACCAGCCGGGACAGGGACTGGCAATCAGCCCCAGCATTTT.

This clone was detected once. The CDR3 loop reads CASSERTSGRPHYHEQFF. CDR3 coding DNA: TGTGCCAGCAGTGAGAGGACTAGCGGGAGGCCCCATTATCATGAGCAGTTCTTC. The chain has TRBV6-1 and TRBJ2-1; 14 nucleotides align to TRBD2. J gave up 8 bases and V 3 bases, and 12 bases lay outside the gene matches. Germline CDR1 and CDR2: MNHNS and SASEGT. This CDR3 has 18 residues.

The chain combines TRBV2 with TRBJ1-4, with TRBD1 matching over 9 bases. CDR1 is SNHLY, CDR2 FYNNEI, per germline. V was pared by 5 bases and J by 8 bases, with 6 bases of the junction left unmatched. This CDR3 contains 14 residues. CDR3 region: CASSRDRVGEKLFF. The CDR3 nucleotides read TGTGCCAGCAGTCGGGACAGGGTAGGAGAAAAACTGTTTTTT.

This clone came up a few times. The V gene is TRBV30, the J gene TRBJ2-7, with D tentatively TRBD1 (7 bases). The V gene lost 4 bases and the J gene lost 3 bases, with 16 bases spanning the gap. CDR1 and CDR2 from the germline V gene are GTSNPN and SVGIG (reference sequence). CDR3 length equals 14 residues. CDR3 nucleotides: TGTGCCTGGATGGGTGCGGGACAGAGCTACGAGCAGTACTTC. Its protein is CAWMGAGQSYEQYF.

V usage is TRBV19 and J usage is TRBJ1-1, with D unclear. The V end lost 11 bases, the J end lost 0 bases, and 13 bases lay between the germline ends. The CDR3 loop spans 13 amino acids. Looked up from germline, CDR1 is LNHDA and CDR2 is SQIVND (reference sequence). The CDR3 region has the DNA TGTGCCTCAAGCACCCTGATGAACACTGAAGCTTTCTTT. Residues: CASSTLMNTEAFF. Variable domain in full (rest from reference TRBV19 and TRBJ1-1): DGGITQSPKYLFRKEGQNVTLSCEQNLNHDAMYWYRQDPGQGLRLIYYSQIVNDFQKGDIAEGYSVSREKKESFPLTVTSAQKNPTAFYLCASSTLMNTEAFFGQGTRLTVV.

This clone appeared a few times. The chain recombines TRBV2 with TRBJ2-3; D gene ambiguous. The CDR3 sequence is 14 residues long. Trimming removed 6 bases at V and 5 bases at J, with 15 bases between. Germline lookup yields CDR1 SNHLY and CDR2 FYNNEI. CDR3 bases: TGTGCCAGCAGAAGTCTTAGAAGTGGAGATACGCAGTATTTT. Translating gives CASRSLRSGDTQYF.

The J gene is TRBJ2-2, the V gene TRBV15; 7 nucleotides line up with TRBD2. Germline assignment: CDR1 LNHNV and CDR2 YYDKDF (reference sequence). The CDR3 is 15 residues long. Losses at the gene ends were 8 bases for V and 1 base for J; bases not matched to a gene: 7. The CDR3 DNA reads as TGTGCCACCCGCCGGTCGGGGGGGAACACCGGGGAGCTGTTTTTT. Amino acid sequence: CATRRSGGNTGELFF.